This entry describes one T cell receptor (beta chain). What it recognizes is unknown. Using its own MiXCR run on the reads, TCRdb lists one record per CDR3 protein. The sample includes approximately 990,000 distinct CDR3 sequences, less than 40% of them seen just once. This record belongs to a study of T cell repertoires in cytomegalovirus infection. Trimming stripped 3 bases from V and 3 bases from J, with 12 bases between. CDR1 MNHEY and CDR2 SMNVEV come from the germline V gene (reference sequence). The CDR3 has 15 residues. The study's findings and limits: Dominating the ex vivo response were TCR beta clonotypes that were CMV-specific and HLA-C-restricted. Carriers of CMV plus the relevant HLA were identified by cumulative public TCR beta family frequency.

The sequencing used cultured CD8+ T cells from PBMCs, collected from culture after CMV antigen stimulation. The chain carries TRBV27 and TRBJ2-1; D is ambiguous. This clonotype was sampled from a human donor in good health (CMV status not recorded). Some clones in this sample may be carry-over from other donors' samples. The CDR3 loop is CASSFEPGDYNEQFF. CDR3 DNA: TGTGCCAGCAGTTTTGAACCTGGGGACTACAATGAGCAGTTCTTC.